Given below is one T cell receptor beta chain in context. The source of the sample is a study of blood T cell repertoires in COVID-19. Authors' processing steps: Cell counts per sample came from amplifying reference gene primers. Clones were read by immunoSEQ multiplex PCR, and TCRdb kept only the in-frame ones, dropping some. Clonal size and the V and J genes are those of that table, whereas D and trimming came from the DNA. The sample has about 400,000 clones; around 90% are singletons. Grouping used clinical history reported by participants in a survey and questionnaire. J lost 4 bases, V lost 5 bases, and 10 bases had no gene match. There are 15 residues in the CDR3. Germline V gene data show CDR1 as MNHEY and CDR2 as SMNVEV (reference sequence).

The chain is built from TRBV27 and TRBJ2-7; 8 bases map to TRBD2. The sequenced sample consisted of PBMCs or T cells enriched from blood (not recorded which). This receptor was taken from a woman between 18 and 29 years old with acute COVID-19. This CDR3 reads CASSPTAGERYEQYF. The DNA of the CDR3 is TGTGCCAGCAGTCCAACAGCGGGAGAGAGATACGAGCAGTACTTC.